Each of the 9 T cell receptor beta chains below was sequenced from the same sample in a study of control samples from healthy donors and cancer patients. Only in-frame clones appear in the TCRdb table, and some are missing; sequencing was by immunoSEQ multiplex PCR. This table has roughly 100,000 clones, more than 85% appearing once. Sequenced: PBMCs. All receptors come from a man aged 60 to 75 with lung cancer.

The rearrangement links TRBV9 to TRBJ1-2, with D possibly matching TRBD1 (5 bases). V was clipped by 3 bases and J by 10 bases, with 16 bases between them. The CDR3 spans 13 residues. Germline loops: CDR1 SGDLS, CDR2 YYNGEE. This CDR3 is CASSAGTLEDYTF. DNA of the CDR3: TGTGCCAGCAGCGCCGGGACCCTCGAAGACTACACCTTC.

The V gene is TRBV25-1, the J gene TRBJ2-1; 9 bases align to TRBD1. Trimming cost V 4 bases and J 10 bases; bases outside gene matches: 8. Germline CDR1 reads MGHDK; CDR2 reads SYGVNS. The CDR3 is 14 residues long. CDR3 region: CASSGTGAGREQFF. The CDR3 nucleotides read TGTGCCAGCAGTGGGACAGGGGCGGGTAGGGAGCAGTTCTTC.

The chain couples TRBV3-1 (or the pseudogene TRBV3-2) to TRBJ2-7, with D tentatively TRBD1 (5 bases). Germline CDR1 and CDR2: LGHDT and YNNKEL (reference sequence). Trimming removed 1 base from V and 3 bases from J, with 10 bases in between. The CDR3 runs to 14 residues. CDR3 in amino acids: CASSQGSDSYEQYV. The CDR3, as DNA: TGTGCCAGCAGCCAAGGATCAGACAGCTACGAGCAGTACGTC.

The chain links TRBV5-1 to TRBJ1-6; 7 positions match TRBD1. The CDR3 contains 15 residues. CDR1 and CDR2 (germline): SGHRS, YFSETQ. V dropped 4 bases and J dropped 10; count of bases not matched to a gene: 11. The CDR3 nucleotides read TGCGCCAGCAGCCCGACTCGACAGGGTGGCTCACCCCTCCACTTT. Its translation is CASSPTRQGGSPLHF.

The V gene is TRBV24-1, the J gene TRBJ1-2; a possible D gene is TRBD1 (5 bases). This CDR3 contains 15 residues. Trimming cost V 2 bases and J 0 bases, with 9 bases left between them. The V gene's germline CDR1 is KGHDR and CDR2 SFDVKD. CDR3 DNA sequence: TGTGCCACCAGTGATTCGACAGTTCCTAACTATGGCTACACCTTC. This gives the protein CATSDSTVPNYGYTF.

The chain employs TRBV4-1 and TRBJ1-1, with D perhaps TRBD1 (6 bases). The CDR3 runs to 12 residues. V was trimmed by 7 bases and J by 11 bases, leaving 17 bases between them. Looked up from germline, CDR1 is MGHRA and CDR2 is YSYEKL. Written as DNA, the CDR3 is TGCGCCAGCACTTACTCTGGGGGCACGGCTTTCTTT. It codes for CASTYSGGTAFF.

The gene calls are TRBV10-1 and TRBJ1-2; D gene unclear. The germline V gene has CDR1 WNHNN and CDR2 SYGVQD (reference sequence). V lost 5 bases and J lost 8, with 12 bases in between. The CDR3 contains 12 residues. The CDR3: CASSRGNQGYTF. The CDR3 region has the DNA TGCGCCAGCAGTCGGGGAAATCAAGGCTACACCTTC.

DNA of the CDR3: TGTGCCAGCAGCCAAGGAGGAGCGGGGGGGCAGGAGACCCAGTACTTC. Protein product: CASSQGGAGGQETQYF. The chain joins TRBV3-1 (or the pseudogene TRBV3-2) to TRBJ2-5; 10 positions match TRBD2. Germline CDR1 is LGHDT and CDR2 is YNNKEL (reference sequence). V gave up 1 base and J gave up 5 bases; unmatched junction bases: 7. This CDR3 comprises 16 residues.

The DNA for the CDR3 is TGTGCCAGCAGCGTAGAAGGGGCGCGGAACGAGCAGTACGTC. Protein sequence: CASSVEGARNEQYV. J is TRBJ2-7 and V is TRBV9; TRBD1 is a possible D gene (5 bases). The germline V and J ends were trimmed by 0 bases and 5 bases, with 12 bases remaining between them. CDR3 length equals 14 residues. Per germline, CDR1 SGDLS and CDR2 YYNGEE.